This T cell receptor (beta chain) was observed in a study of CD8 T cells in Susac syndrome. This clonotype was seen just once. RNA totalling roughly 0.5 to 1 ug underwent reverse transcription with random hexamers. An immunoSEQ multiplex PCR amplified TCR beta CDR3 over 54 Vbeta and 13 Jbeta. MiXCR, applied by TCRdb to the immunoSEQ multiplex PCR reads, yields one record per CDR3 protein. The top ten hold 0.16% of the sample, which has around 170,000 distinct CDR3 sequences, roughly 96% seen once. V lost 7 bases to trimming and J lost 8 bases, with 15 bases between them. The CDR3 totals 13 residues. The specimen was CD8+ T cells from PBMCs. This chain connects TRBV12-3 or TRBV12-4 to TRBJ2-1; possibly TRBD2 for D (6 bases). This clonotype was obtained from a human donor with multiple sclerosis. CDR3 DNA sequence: TGTGCCAGCACCCGACTAGAATTAGATGAGCAGTTCTTC. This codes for CASTRLELDEQFF.